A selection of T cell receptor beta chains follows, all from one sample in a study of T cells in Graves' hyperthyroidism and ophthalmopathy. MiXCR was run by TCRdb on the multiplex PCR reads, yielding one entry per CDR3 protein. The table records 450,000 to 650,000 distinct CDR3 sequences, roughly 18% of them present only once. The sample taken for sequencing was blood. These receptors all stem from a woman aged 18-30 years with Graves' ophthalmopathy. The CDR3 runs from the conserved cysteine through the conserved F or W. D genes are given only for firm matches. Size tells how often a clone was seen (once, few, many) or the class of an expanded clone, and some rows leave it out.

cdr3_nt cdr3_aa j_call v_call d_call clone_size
TGTGCCAGCAGAAGGGGAGCCTACGAGCAGTACTTC CASRRGAYEQYF TRBJ2-7 TRBV6-1 - few
TGTGCCAGCAGCCGCGGGACAGGGGTACAAGAGACCCAGTACTTC CASSRGTGVQETQYF TRBJ2-5 TRBV28 TRBD1 many
TGTGCCAGCAGTTTCGGAAGGGGCGGGAGCTACACCTTC CASSFGRGGSYTF TRBJ1-2 TRBV12-3/TRBV12-4 - few
TGTGCCAGCAGCCCCCCGTACGATAGGATCTCTGGAAACACCATATATTTT CASSPPYDRISGNTIYF TRBJ1-3 TRBV7-9 - many
TGTGCCAGCAGTTACTCCAGGGGCTACAATCAGCCCCAGCATTTT CASSYSRGYNQPQHF TRBJ1-5 TRBV2 - once
TGTGCCAGCAGTCCGGGGACAGTCGTTCAGCCCCAGCATTTT CASSPGTVVQPQHF TRBJ1-5 TRBV28 TRBD1 many
TGTGCCAGCAGTTTTCAGGGGACCTATGGCTACACCTTC CASSFQGTYGYTF TRBJ1-2 TRBV12-3/TRBV12-4 - many
TGTGCCAGCAGTTCGACAGGGGGGTACGGCAATCAGCCCCAGCATTTT CASSSTGGYGNQPQHF TRBJ1-5 TRBV6-2/TRBV6-3 TRBD1 many
TGTGCCAGCAGGGGCAGGGCGACCCCGGGTACGTCCTACAATGAGCAGTTCTTC CASRGRATPGTSYNEQFF TRBJ2-1 TRBV2 - -
TGTGCCGGCCTCCGGACAGGGGCAATATCTGGGGCCAACGTCCTGACTTTC CAGLRTGAISGANVLTF TRBJ2-6 TRBV6-1 TRBD1 many
TGCAGTGCTGGGGGGACAGCTTATAATTCACCCCTCCACTTT CSAGGTAYNSPLHF TRBJ1-6 TRBV20-1 TRBD1 few
TGTGCCAGCAGCTTCCGTACTATGAACACTGAAGCTTTCTTT CASSFRTMNTEAFF TRBJ1-1 TRBV5-4 - few
TGCAGTGCTAGAGATGCAGGAAGGGGAGGTTCACCCCTCCACTTT CSARDAGRGGSPLHF TRBJ1-6 TRBV20-1 - many
TGCGCCAGCAGCTTTCAACAGGGGGACTACGAGCAGTACTTC CASSFQQGDYEQYF TRBJ2-7 TRBV5-1 TRBD1 -